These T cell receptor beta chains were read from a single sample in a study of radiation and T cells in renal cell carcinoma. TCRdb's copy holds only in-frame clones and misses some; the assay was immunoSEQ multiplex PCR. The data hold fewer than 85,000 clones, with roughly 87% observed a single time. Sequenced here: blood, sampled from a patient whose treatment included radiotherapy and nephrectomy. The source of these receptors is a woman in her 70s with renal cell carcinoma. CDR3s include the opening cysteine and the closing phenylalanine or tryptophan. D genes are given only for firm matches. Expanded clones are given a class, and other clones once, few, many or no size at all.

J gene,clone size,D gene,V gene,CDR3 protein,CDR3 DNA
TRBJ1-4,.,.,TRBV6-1,CASKNRESNNEKLFF,TGTGCCAGCAAAAACAGGGAAAGTAATAATGAAAAACTGTTTTTT
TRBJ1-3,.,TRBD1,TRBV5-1,CASSIRDSFSGNTIYF,TGCGCCAGCAGCATCCGGGACAGTTTCTCTGGAAACACCATATATTTT
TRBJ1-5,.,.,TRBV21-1,CASSKGWTVNQPQHF,TGTGCCAGCAGCAAAGGGTGGACGGTTAATCAGCCCCAGCATTTT
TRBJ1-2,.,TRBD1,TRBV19,CASIPDRTGYGYTF,TGTGCCAGTATTCCCGACAGGACAGGCTATGGCTACACCTTC
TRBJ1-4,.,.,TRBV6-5,CASSYFPRLINEKLFF,TGTGCCAGCAGTTACTTCCCCAGACTGATTAATGAAAAACTGTTTTTT
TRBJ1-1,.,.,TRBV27,CASSLSYLLNTEAFF,TGTGCCAGCAGTTTATCATACCTATTGAACACTGAAGCTTTCTTT
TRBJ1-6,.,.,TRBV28,CASSFRDSPLHF,TGTGCCAGCAGTTTTCGGGATTCACCCCTCCACTTT
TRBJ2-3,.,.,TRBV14,CASSQGRQTITDTQYF,TGTGCCAGCAGCCAGGGTCGGCAGACGATCACAGATACGCAGTATTTT
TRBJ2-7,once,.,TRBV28,CASSFGQGLIYEQYF,TGTGCCAGCAGTTTCGGGCAGGGGTTGATCTACGAGCAGTACTTC
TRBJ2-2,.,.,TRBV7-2,CASSLGRGRAGELFF,TGTGCCAGCAGCTTAGGGCGGGGTCGAGCCGGGGAGCTGTTTTTT
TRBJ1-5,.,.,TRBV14,CASSQFQDQPQHF,TGTGCCAGCAGCCAGTTCCAGGATCAGCCCCAGCATTTT
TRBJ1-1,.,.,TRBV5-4,CASSLGQAGGTEAFF,TGTGCCAGCAGCTTGGGACAGGCGGGGGGCACTGAAGCTTTCTTT
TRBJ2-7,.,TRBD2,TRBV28,CAGGGTYEQYF,TGTGCCGGCGGGGGAACCTACGAGCAGTACTTC
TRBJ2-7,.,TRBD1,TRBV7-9,CASSFATNPGQGYEQYF,TGTGCCAGCAGCTTTGCAACAAATCCGGGACAGGGGTACGAGCAGTACTTC
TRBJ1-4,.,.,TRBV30,CAWRALGATNEKLFF,TGTGCCTGGAGGGCTCTGGGGGCAACTAATGAAAAACTGTTTTTT
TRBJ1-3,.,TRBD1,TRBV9,CASSVGTDGNTIYF,TGTGCCAGCAGCGTGGGGACAGATGGAAACACCATATATTTT
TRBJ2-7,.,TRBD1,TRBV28,CASSPPDRGFEQYF,TGTGCCAGCAGTCCTCCGGACAGGGGGTTCGAGCAGTACTTC
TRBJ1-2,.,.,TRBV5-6,CASSSRGTAVFYGYTF,TGTGCCAGCAGCTCAAGGGGGACCGCCGTTTTCTATGGCTACACCTTC
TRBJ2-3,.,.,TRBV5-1,CASSSAVGADTQYF,TGCGCCAGCAGCTCCGCCGTGGGGGCAGATACGCAGTATTTT
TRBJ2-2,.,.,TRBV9,CASSTRGAGGTTGELFF,TGTGCCAGCAGCACCCGGGGGGCGGGTGGTACCACCGGGGAGCTGTTTTTT
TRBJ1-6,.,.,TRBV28,CASSLARSNSPLHF,TGTGCCAGCAGTTTAGCCAGGAGTAATTCACCCCTCCACTTT
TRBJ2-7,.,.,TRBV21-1,CASSKGEGSYEQYF,TGTGCCAGCAGCAAAGGAGAGGGCTCCTACGAGCAGTACTTC
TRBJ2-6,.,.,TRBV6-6,CASSTPIGGANVLTF,TGTGCCAGCAGTACGCCGATAGGTGGGGCCAACGTCCTGACTTTC
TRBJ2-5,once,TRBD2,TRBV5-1,CASSFGKGGGASETQYF,TGCGCCAGCAGCTTCGGAAAGGGCGGGGGGGCCTCAGAGACCCAGTACTTC
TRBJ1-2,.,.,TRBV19,CASRPSRENYGYTF,TGTGCCAGTAGACCCTCCCGAGAAAACTATGGCTACACCTTC
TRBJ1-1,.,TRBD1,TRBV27,CASSLRQGEAFF,TGTGCCAGCAGTCTCCGACAGGGTGAAGCTTTCTTT
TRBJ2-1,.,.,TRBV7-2,CASSRDGYNEQFF,TGTGCCAGCAGCCGGGACGGTTACAATGAGCAGTTCTTC
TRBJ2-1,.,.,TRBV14,CASSHWHNEQFF,TGTGCCAGCAGCCACTGGCACAATGAGCAGTTCTTC
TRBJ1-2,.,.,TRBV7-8,CASSLAGRANYGYTF,TGTGCCAGCAGCTTAGCCGGCAGAGCTAACTATGGCTACACCTTC
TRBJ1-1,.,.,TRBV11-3,CASSFPRAPNPGTEAFF,TGTGCCAGCAGCTTCCCCAGGGCCCCTAACCCGGGGACTGAAGCTTTCTTT
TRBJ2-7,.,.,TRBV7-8,CASSLEFEQYF,TGTGCCAGCAGCTTAGAGTTCGAGCAGTACTTC
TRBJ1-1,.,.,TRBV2,CASSEAGEWRATEAFF,TGTGCCAGCAGTGAAGCGGGGGAATGGCGGGCTACTGAAGCTTTCTTT
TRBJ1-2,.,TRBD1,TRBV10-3,CAISEGTGSSYTF,TGTGCCATCAGTGAAGGGACAGGGAGTTCCTACACCTTC
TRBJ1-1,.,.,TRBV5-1,CASTPGRNTEAFF,TGCGCCAGCACCCCTGGGAGGAACACTGAAGCTTTCTTT
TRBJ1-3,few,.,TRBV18,CASSTTPPNTIYF,TGTGCCAGCTCCACCACCCCTCCAAACACCATATATTTT
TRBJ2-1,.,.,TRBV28,CASSLEEWRSSYNEQFF,TGTGCCAGCAGTTTAGAGGAGTGGCGGAGCTCCTACAATGAGCAGTTCTTC
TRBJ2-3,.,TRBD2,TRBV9,CASSVLAGGGDTQYF,TGTGCCAGCAGCGTATTAGCGGGGGGCGGGGATACGCAGTATTTT
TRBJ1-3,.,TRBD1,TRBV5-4,CASRSTGGSGNTIYF,TGTGCCAGCAGATCAACAGGGGGCTCTGGAAACACCATATATTTT
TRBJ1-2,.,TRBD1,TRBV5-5,CATTEAGTEGYTF,TGTGCCACCACTGAGGCAGGGACAGAAGGCTACACCTTC
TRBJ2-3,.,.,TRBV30,CAWRRKDKVTTQYF,TGTGCCTGGAGACGAAAGGACAAGGTTACTACGCAGTATTTT
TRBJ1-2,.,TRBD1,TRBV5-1,CASSLGQANYGYTF,TGTGCCAGCAGCTTGGGACAGGCTAACTATGGCTACACCTTC
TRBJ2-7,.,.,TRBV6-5,CASSYGGEVGDEQYF,TGTGCCAGCAGTTACGGGGGCGAGGTAGGGGACGAGCAGTACTTC
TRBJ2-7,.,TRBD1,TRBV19,CASSGPGQGYEQYF,TGTGCCAGTAGTGGGCCGGGACAGGGCTACGAGCAGTACTTC
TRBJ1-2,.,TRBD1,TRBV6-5,CASSPPGTDLGYTF,TGTGCCAGCAGCCCCCCCGGGACAGATCTTGGCTACACCTTC
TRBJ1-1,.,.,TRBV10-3,CAISESRGQGTTEAFF,TGTGCCATCAGTGAGTCGAGGGGCCAGGGGACTACTGAAGCTTTCTTT
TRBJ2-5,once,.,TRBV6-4,CASSGTSGPQETQYF,TGTGCCAGCAGTGGGACCTCGGGACCGCAAGAGACCCAGTACTTC
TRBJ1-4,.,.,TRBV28,CASSAANEKLFF,TGTGCCAGCAGCGCTGCTAATGAAAAACTGTTTTTT
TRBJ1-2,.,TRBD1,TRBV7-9,CASSLGQGGLYGYTF,TGTGCCAGCAGCTTAGGGCAGGGGGGCCTCTATGGCTACACCTTC
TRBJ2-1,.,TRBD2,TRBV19,CASSLMGGNNEQFF,TGTGCCAGTAGTTTGATGGGGGGGAACAATGAGCAGTTCTTC
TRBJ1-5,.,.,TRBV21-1,CASSKVVIQSGQPQHF,TGTGCCAGCAGCAAAGTCGTGATTCAAAGCGGTCAGCCCCAGCATTTT